This is a list of T cell receptor beta chains from one sample in a study of post-analysis software for immune sequencing data. From the PCR reads, TCRdb called clonotypes with MiXCR, one entry per CDR3 protein. This table holds about 680,000 distinct CDR3 sequences, approximately 59% found once. Specimen: blood. Receptors originate from a girl aged 2 to 9 with multiple sclerosis. The CDR3 runs from the conserved cysteine through the conserved F or W. The order of the fields is clone size, D gene, J gene, V gene, CDR3 protein, CDR3 DNA. A D gene is named only where the DNA matches it firmly. Not all rows give a size; the values are once, few, many and, for expanded clones, a class.

size: few
D: -
J: TRBJ2-5
V: TRBV27
CDR3: CASSLSAFVETQYF
DNA: TGTGCCAGCAGTCTATCGGCCTTTGTCGAGACCCAGTACTTC

size: few
D: TRBD1
J: TRBJ2-3
V: TRBV2
CDR3: CASSGTGRFQDTQYF
DNA: TGTGCCAGCAGTGGGACAGGGAGGTTCCAAGATACGCAGTATTTT

size: -
D: -
J: TRBJ2-7
V: TRBV4-1
CDR3: CASSQEWRYEQYF
DNA: TGCGCCAGCAGCCAAGAGTGGCGGTACGAGCAGTACTTC

size: -
D: TRBD2
J: TRBJ2-1
V: TRBV5-6
CDR3: CASSMLKREGLNEQFF
DNA: TGTGCCAGCAGCATGTTGAAGCGGGAGGGCCTCAATGAGCAGTTCTTC

size: -
D: -
J: TRBJ2-1
V: TRBV6-5
CDR3: CASSYGGRTPVNEQFF
DNA: TGTGCCAGCAGTTACGGGGGGAGGACTCCCGTGAATGAGCAGTTCTTC

size: -
D: TRBD1
J: TRBJ2-1
V: TRBV20-1
CDR3: CSAGDRGTYNEQFF
DNA: TGCAGTGCTGGCGACAGGGGGACCTACAATGAGCAGTTCTTC

size: -
D: -
J: TRBJ2-1
V: TRBV6-5
CDR3: CASSYEDSSYNEQFF
DNA: TGTGCCAGCAGTTATGAGGATAGCTCCTACAATGAGCAGTTCTTC

size: -
D: -
J: TRBJ1-1
V: TRBV3-1
CDR3: CASSLGPIEVFYTEAFF
DNA: TGTGCCAGCAGCCTCGGGCCTATCGAGGTATTTTACACTGAAGCTTTCTTT

size: -
D: -
J: TRBJ2-1
V: TRBV7-2
CDR3: CASSSPGREYNEQFF
DNA: TGTGCCAGCAGCTCTCCGGGACGGGAATACAATGAGCAGTTCTTC

size: -
D: TRBD2
J: TRBJ2-1
V: TRBV20-1
CDR3: CSASRRLAGEDEQFF
DNA: TGCAGTGCTAGCAGGCGGCTAGCGGGAGAGGATGAGCAGTTCTTC

size: -
D: TRBD2
J: TRBJ2-1
V: TRBV6-5
CDR3: CASALAGSYNEQFF
DNA: TGTGCCAGCGCCCTAGCGGGAAGCTACAATGAGCAGTTCTTC

size: -
D: TRBD1
J: TRBJ1-6
V: TRBV12-3/TRBV12-4
CDR3: CASSLTGHNSPLHF
DNA: TGTGCCAGCAGTCTGACAGGGCACAATTCACCCCTCCACTTT

size: -
D: TRBD1
J: TRBJ1-4
V: TRBV5-1
CDR3: CASSLGQGPPQELFF
DNA: TGCGCCAGCAGCTTGGGACAGGGCCCCCCTCAGGAACTGTTTTTT

size: -
D: -
J: TRBJ2-1
V: TRBV9
CDR3: CASSVLGSEQFF
DNA: TGTGCCAGCAGCGTACTAGGGAGTGAGCAGTTCTTC

size: few
D: TRBD2
J: TRBJ2-7
V: TRBV12-3/TRBV12-4
CDR3: CASSSGGRAYEQYF
DNA: TGTGCCAGCAGCTCGGGGGGTCGAGCCTACGAGCAGTACTTC

size: once
D: TRBD2
J: TRBJ2-2
V: TRBV27
CDR3: CASSSKRSGGAGELFF
DNA: TGTGCCAGCAGTTCCAAGCGTAGCGGGGGAGCCGGGGAGCTGTTTTTT

size: few
D: -
J: TRBJ2-3
V: TRBV12-3/TRBV12-4
CDR3: CASRDSPTDTQYF
DNA: TGTGCCAGCAGGGACAGCCCCACAGATACGCAGTATTTT

size: -
D: -
J: TRBJ1-1
V: TRBV12-3/TRBV12-4
CDR3: CASSPRGGREAFF
DNA: TGTGCCAGCAGTCCCCGGGGAGGGCGGGAAGCTTTCTTT

size: -
D: -
J: TRBJ1-2
V: TRBV10-3
CDR3: CAISEGLGARYGYTF
DNA: TGTGCCATCAGTGAGGGACTCGGGGCCAGGTATGGCTACACCTTC

size: few
D: -
J: TRBJ2-4
V: TRBV13
CDR3: CASSFDREDKNIQYF
DNA: TGTGCCAGCAGCTTCGACAGGGAGGACAAAAACATTCAGTACTTC

size: -
D: -
J: TRBJ2-1
V: TRBV30
CDR3: CASGWTLNEQFF
DNA: TGTGCCTCGGGGTGGACCCTCAATGAGCAGTTCTTC

size: -
D: -
J: TRBJ1-1
V: TRBV9
CDR3: CASSPPGATEAFF
DNA: TGTGCCAGCAGCCCCCCCGGAGCCACTGAAGCTTTCTTT

size: once
D: TRBD2
J: TRBJ2-5
V: TRBV7-8
CDR3: CASSLVLAGPRETQYF
DNA: TGTGCCAGCAGCTTAGTACTAGCGGGCCCGAGAGAGACCCAGTACTTC

size: -
D: -
J: TRBJ2-7
V: TRBV21-1
CDR3: CASSKVAWLGRQPTYEQYF
DNA: TGTGCCAGCAGCAAAGTGGCCTGGCTGGGAAGGCAACCAACCTACGAGCAGTACTTC

size: -
D: TRBD1
J: TRBJ2-7
V: TRBV9
CDR3: CARQETGRGGEQYF
DNA: TGTGCCCGACAGGAGACAGGGAGAGGTGGCGAGCAGTACTTC

size: few
D: TRBD2
J: TRBJ2-5
V: TRBV29-1
CDR3: CSVGLAVQETQYF
DNA: TGCAGCGTTGGACTAGCTGTCCAAGAGACCCAGTACTTC

size: -
D: -
J: TRBJ2-5
V: TRBV6-6
CDR3: CASSSSGLKTQYF
DNA: TGTGCCAGCAGCTCCTCCGGATTAAAGACCCAGTACTTC

size: -
D: -
J: TRBJ1-2
V: TRBV29-1
CDR3: CSVGEQDGYTF
DNA: TGCAGCGTTGGTGAGCAGGATGGCTACACCTTC

size: -
D: TRBD2
J: TRBJ2-1
V: TRBV7-3
CDR3: CASSSGLAGGLGEQFF
DNA: TGTGCCAGCAGCTCGGGACTAGCGGGAGGTCTTGGTGAGCAGTTCTTC

size: -
D: -
J: TRBJ2-3
V: TRBV21-1
CDR3: CASSNREAGTQYF
DNA: TGTGCCAGCAGCAATCGGGAGGCCGGTACGCAGTATTTT

size: few
D: TRBD2
J: TRBJ2-3
V: TRBV24-1
CDR3: CATSDPKASGGTDTQYF
DNA: TGTGCCACCAGTGATCCAAAAGCTAGCGGGGGCACAGATACGCAGTATTTT

size: -
D: TRBD2
J: TRBJ2-1
V: TRBV6-5
CDR3: CASSYSWTSQSSNEQFF
DNA: TGTGCCAGCAGTTACTCATGGACTAGCCAGTCGAGCAATGAGCAGTTCTTC

size: -
D: -
J: TRBJ1-1
V: TRBV7-2
CDR3: CASSMTGSRNTEAFF
DNA: TGTGCCAGCAGCATGACAGGCAGTCGGAACACTGAAGCTTTCTTT

size: -
D: -
J: TRBJ2-1
V: TRBV6-6
CDR3: CASSYGSGPQNEQFF
DNA: TGTGCCAGCAGTTACGGCAGCGGACCTCAAAATGAGCAGTTCTTC